This T cell receptor (beta chain) was sequenced during a study of cytomegalovirus exposure and HLA in healthy donors. The germline CDR1 and CDR2 sequences are SEHNR and FQNEAQ (reference sequence). The CDR3 is made up of 11 amino acids. Trimming took 5 bases from V and 14 from J, leaving 15 bases between them. As concerns this clone: Its target is not known.

Study outcomes and limitations: Later analysis identified a missense DCLRE1C variant that was linked to TCR beta V- and J-gene trimming.

Amplification used 60 Vbeta primers and 13 Jbeta primers. Produced via immunoSEQ multiplex PCR; TCRdb's table is partial and in-frame only. The sample's table shows about 170,000 clones. The V call is TRBV7-9, the J call TRBJ1-2, with D unresolved. The receptor comes from a woman in her late teens or twenties in good health and CMV-seropositive. The sequencing input was PBMCs. The CDR3 is CASSLGESLTF. The CDR3 coding sequence is TGTGCCAGCAGCCTAGGAGAGAGTCTTACCTTC.